The source of this TCR beta chain is a study of shared clonotypes between healthy human individuals. Study-wide points: Non-shared clonotypes displayed generation probabilities falling below those of clonotypes present in all four donors. It was observed that approximately 5% of naive CD4 clonotypes were shared across several donors.

Among the donors, all were Caucasian adults who lived in Nashville, Tennessee. This CDR3 spans 14 amino acids. The ends lost 4 bases at V and 6 bases at J; junction bases unmatched: 5. Germline V gene data show CDR1 as SEHNR and CDR2 as FQNEAQ (reference sequence). In the study's own analysis: From ImmunoSEQ came sequences covering only the junction and carrying no quality scores, so filtering differed. Some clones are missing from TCRdb's copy, which holds only in-frame ones; the method was immunoSEQ multiplex PCR. That table is the source of V, J and clone size, and D and trimming were worked out from the DNA. The sample includes roughly 2.2 million clones, approximately 95% of them seen just once. A word on this clone: Its antigen is currently unknown.

Material: naive CD4+ T cells from PBMCs. The subset: CD45RA+ positively selected. The receptor was derived from a young man in good health. Some clones in this sample may be carry-over from other donors' samples. The chain combines TRBV7-9 with TRBJ2-3, with 9 bases lining up with TRBD2. The CDR3 nucleotides read TGTGCCAGCAGCTCTAGCGGGAACTGGGATACGCAGTATTTT. It encodes CASSSSGNWDTQYF.